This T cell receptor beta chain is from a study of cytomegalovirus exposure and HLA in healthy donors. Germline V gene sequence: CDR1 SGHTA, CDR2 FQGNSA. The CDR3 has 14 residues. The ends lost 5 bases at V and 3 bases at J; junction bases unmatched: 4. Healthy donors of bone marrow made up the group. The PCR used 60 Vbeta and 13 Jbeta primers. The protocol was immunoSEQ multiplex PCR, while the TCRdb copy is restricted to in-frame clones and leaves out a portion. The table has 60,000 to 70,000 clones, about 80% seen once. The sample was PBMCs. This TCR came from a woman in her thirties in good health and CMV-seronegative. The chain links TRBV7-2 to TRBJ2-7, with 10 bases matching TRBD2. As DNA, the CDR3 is TGTGCCAGCAGCCCGGGACTAGCGCTCTACGAGCAGTACTTC. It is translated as CASSPGLALYEQYF.